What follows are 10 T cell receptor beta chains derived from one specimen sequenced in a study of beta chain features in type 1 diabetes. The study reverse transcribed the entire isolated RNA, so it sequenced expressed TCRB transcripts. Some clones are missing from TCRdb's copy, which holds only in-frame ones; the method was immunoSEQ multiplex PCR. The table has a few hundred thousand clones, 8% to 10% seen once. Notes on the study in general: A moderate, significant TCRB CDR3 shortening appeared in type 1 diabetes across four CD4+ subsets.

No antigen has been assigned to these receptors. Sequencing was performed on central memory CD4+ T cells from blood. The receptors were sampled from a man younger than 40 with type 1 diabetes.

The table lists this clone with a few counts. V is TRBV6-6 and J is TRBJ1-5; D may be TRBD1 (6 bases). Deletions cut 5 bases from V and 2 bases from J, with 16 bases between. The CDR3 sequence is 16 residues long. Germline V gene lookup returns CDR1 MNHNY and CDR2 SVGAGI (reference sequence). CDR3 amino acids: CASSVRPRQGNQPQHF. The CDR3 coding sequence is TGTGCCAGCAGTGTCCGTCCGAGACAGGGCAATCAGCCCCAGCATTTT.

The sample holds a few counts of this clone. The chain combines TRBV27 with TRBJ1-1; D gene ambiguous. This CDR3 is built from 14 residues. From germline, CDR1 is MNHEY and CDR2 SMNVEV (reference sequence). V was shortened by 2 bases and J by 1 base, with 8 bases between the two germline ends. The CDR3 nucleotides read TGTGCCAGCAGTTTAAGGATCGCGAACACTGAAGCTTTCTTT. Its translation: CASSLRIANTEAFF.

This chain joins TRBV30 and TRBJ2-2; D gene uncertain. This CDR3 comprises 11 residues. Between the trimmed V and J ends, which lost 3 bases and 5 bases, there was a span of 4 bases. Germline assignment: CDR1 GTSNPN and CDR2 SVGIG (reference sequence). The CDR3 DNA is TGTGCCTGGAGCGCTACCGGGGAGCTGTTTTTT. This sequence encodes CAWSATGELFF.

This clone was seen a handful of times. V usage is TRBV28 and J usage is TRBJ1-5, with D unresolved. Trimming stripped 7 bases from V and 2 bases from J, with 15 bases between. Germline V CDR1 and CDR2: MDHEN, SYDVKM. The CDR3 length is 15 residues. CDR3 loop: CASTLNPVGNQPQHF. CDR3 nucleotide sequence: TGTGCCAGCACCCTGAACCCCGTCGGCAATCAGCCCCAGCATTTT.

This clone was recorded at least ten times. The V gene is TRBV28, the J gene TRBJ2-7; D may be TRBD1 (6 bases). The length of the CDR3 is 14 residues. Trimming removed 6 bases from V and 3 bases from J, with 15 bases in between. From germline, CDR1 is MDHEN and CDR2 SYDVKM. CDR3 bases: TGTGCCAGCAGCCCAGGCGGACAGTACTACGAGCAGTACTTC. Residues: CASSPGGQYYEQYF.

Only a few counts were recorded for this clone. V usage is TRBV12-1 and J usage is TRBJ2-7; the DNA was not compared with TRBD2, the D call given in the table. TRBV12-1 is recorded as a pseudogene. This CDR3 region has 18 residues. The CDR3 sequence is CASSFGTRGWRTRYEQYF. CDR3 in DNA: TGTGCCAGCAGCTTTGGGACTAGAGGTTGGAGGACGCGCTACGAGCAGTACTTC.

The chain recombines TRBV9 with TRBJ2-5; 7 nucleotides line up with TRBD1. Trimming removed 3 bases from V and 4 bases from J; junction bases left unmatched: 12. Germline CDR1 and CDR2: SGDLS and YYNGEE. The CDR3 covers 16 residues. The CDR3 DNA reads TGTGCCAGCAGCGCCCGACAGGGAAGTGTGCGAGAGACCCAGTACTTC. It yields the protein CASSARQGSVRETQYF.

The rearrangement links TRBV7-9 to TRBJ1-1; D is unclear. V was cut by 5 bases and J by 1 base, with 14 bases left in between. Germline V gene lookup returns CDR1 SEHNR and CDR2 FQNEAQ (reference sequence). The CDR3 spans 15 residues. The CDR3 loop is CASSLLRGGNTEAFF. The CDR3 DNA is TGTGCCAGCAGCCTTCTTAGAGGCGGGAACACTGAAGCTTTCTTT. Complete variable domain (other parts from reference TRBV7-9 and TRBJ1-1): DTGVSQNPRHKITKRGQNVTFRCDPISEHNRLYWYRQTLGQGPEFLTYFQNEAQLEKSRLLSDRFSAERPKGSFSTLEIQRTEQGDSAMYLCASSLLRGGNTEAFFGQGTRLTVV.

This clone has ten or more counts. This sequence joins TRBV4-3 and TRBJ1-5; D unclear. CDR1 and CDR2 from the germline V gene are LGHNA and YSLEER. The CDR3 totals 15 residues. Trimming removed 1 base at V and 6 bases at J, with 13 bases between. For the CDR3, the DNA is TGCGCCAGCAGCCAAGGGCTGCCCGGCACTCAGCCCCAGCATTTT. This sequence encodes CASSQGLPGTQPQHF.

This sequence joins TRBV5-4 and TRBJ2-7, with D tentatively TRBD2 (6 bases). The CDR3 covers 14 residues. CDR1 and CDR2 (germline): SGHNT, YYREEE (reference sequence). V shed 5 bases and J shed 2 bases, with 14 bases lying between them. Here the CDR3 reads CASRVSGVTYEQYF. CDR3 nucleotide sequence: TGTGCCAGCAGAGTTAGCGGAGTCACCTACGAGCAGTACTTC.